This T cell receptor beta chain was captured by sequencing in a study of T cell clonality in common variable immunodeficiency (dated by TCRdb to 2014 to 2015). With regard to this clone: This clone's antigen is unknown. The read ends 3 residues before the CDR3 terminus; that terminus is restored from the germline J gene.

For sequencing, equivalent amounts of genomic DNA were input from CVID and control samples. For every sample, a 60 bp segment covering the rearranged TCRbeta CDR3 region was amplified and then sequenced. The immunoSEQ assay, a bias-corrected multiplex PCR combined with high-throughput sequencing, was used to amplify TCRbeta. The authors processed their data as follows. Every unique nucleotide sequence counted as a clone and was annotated with V, D and J genes, copy number and frequency. Sequences were labeled productive if in frame, and non-productive if out of frame or containing stop codons. As previously described, clonality was computed from Shannon's entropy. Mean CDR3 Kyte-Doolittle hydropathy was derived from the predicted amino acid sequences of productive clones. Scaled V gene usage was hierarchically clustered using Manhattan distance and complete linkage with the R hclust function. To assess clone sharing by CDR3 amino acid sequence, 12 repertoires per group were resampled over 100 rounds. The repertoires were screened for 70 published EBV-specific TCRbeta sequences and a few hundred published CMV-specific TCRbeta sequences. Analysis left out a couple of CVID samples that produced under 10,000 sequences, so 42 CVID repertoires remained. What TCRdb holds here is the immuneACCESS table cut down to in-frame rearrangements. Part of the clones is not present; checked against another copy, under half of the missing clones reflect an unresolved V gene, and the others are unexplained. The V and J calls and clone size were taken over from that table, and D and trimming were inferred from the DNA. This sample includes approximately 30,000 clones, and none of them was observed just once. Of the sample, 3.1% is held by the ten largest clones.

Standard criteria, namely reduction of serum IgG, IgA and/or IgM below the normal range together with specific antibody deficiency, were applied for the diagnosis of CVID. A total of 40 to 50 subjects (approximately 15 female and 30 or so male; age range 9 to 64 years, mean age roughly 40) were included in the CVID group. Most of the CVID patients and most of the healthy controls were of Caucasian heritage. At the time of study participation, every CVID subject had been on replacement immunoglobulin therapy for one year or longer. At blood collection, none of the CVID subjects was ill or on immunomodulatory or immunosuppressive medication. From each donor, about 5 to 8.5 ml of heparinized peripheral whole blood was collected. Genomic DNA from adults with common variable immune deficiency (CVID) and from healthy adult controls was the source for sequencing TCRbeta CDR3 repertoires. Diluted blood was density-centrifuged over Hypaque 1077 or Ficoll-Paque to isolate peripheral blood mononuclear cells. Unsorted mononuclear cells served as the source of genomic DNA, which was extracted either by Qiagen column purification or by a centrifugation-based method.

The germline V gene yields SGHTA for CDR1 and FQGNSA for CDR2. The CDR3 measures 11 amino acids from cysteine to phenylalanine. Shown are 24 bases from within the CDR3, in frame from base 1. Cut back by 4 bases and 8 bases, the V and J ends lie 6 bases apart. What the research found in general, with its limitations: Correlations between repertoire features and clinical complications were limited by patient heterogeneity within the CVID cohort. TCRbeta clonality was higher in CVID subjects than in healthy controls (t-test p = 0.018), and the increase was most characteristic of about a third of subjects. The authors noted that sequencing repertoires of T cell subpopulations would be needed to clarify what caused the increased clonality in CVID. CVID TCRbeta sequences were reported to have fewer deletions and N-nucleotide insertions and to lack highly modified clones with 13 or more V deletions. Although equal DNA input was used, an average of roughly 89,000 unique sequences per sample was obtained for controls, compared with about 30,000 for CVID samples. Fewer TCRbeta clones were shared among CVID subjects than among healthy controls (p < 0.0001).

The V and J segments used are TRBV7-2 and TRBJ2-1; no D gene call is confident. The sample taken for sequencing was peripheral blood mononuclear cells. This clonotype was obtained from a human donor with common variable immunodeficiency. The CDR3 reads CASSSLDEQFF. Incomplete CDR3 DNA: TGTGCCAGCAGCTCCCTCGATGAG.